The 22 T cell receptor beta chains listed next were all sequenced from one sample in a study of shared clonotypes between healthy human individuals. It was CD45RO-negative cells, positively selected for CCR7, that made up naive CD8 cells, with terminally differentiated effector memory CD45RA+ cells excluded. Produced via immunoSEQ multiplex PCR; TCRdb's table is partial and in-frame only. Among about 2.2 million clones listed, 93% were seen once. What was sequenced was naive CD8+ T cells from PBMCs. The receptors come from a man younger than 35 in good health. Some clones in this sample may be carry-over from other donors' samples.

This clone has only one observation. This chain uses TRBV2 with TRBJ2-7, with TRBD2 identical over 10 bases. V shed 6 bases, J shed 1 base, and the junction held 6 bases outside the gene matches. The CDR3 length is 15 residues. In germline, CDR1 is SNHLY, CDR2 FYNNEI. CDR3 residues: CASSGWTSGSYEQYF. The CDR3 nucleotides are TGTGCCAGCAGCGGTTGGACTAGCGGATCCTACGAGCAGTACTTC.

V and J are TRBV9 and TRBJ1-4, with no clear D. Deletions cut 0 bases from V and 2 bases from J, with 5 bases between. CDR1 is SGDLS and CDR2 is YYNGEE in the germline V gene. The CDR3 runs 14 residues. CDR3 nucleotide sequence: TGTGCCAGCAGCGTAGAGGTGACTAATGAAAAACTGTTTTTT. It translates to CASSVEVTNEKLFF.

The J gene is TRBJ2-1, the V gene TRBV5-1; D call uncertain. Germline V gene data show CDR1 as SGHRS and CDR2 as YFSETQ. The V and J ends lost 1 base and 0 bases respectively, with 14 bases between them. The CDR3 has 17 residues. CDR3 sequence: CASSLPHFPSSYNEQFF. In nucleotides, the CDR3 is TGCGCCAGCAGCTTGCCCCACTTCCCCAGCTCCTACAATGAGCAGTTCTTC.

This chain uses TRBV15 with TRBJ2-3, with TRBD1 matching over 10 bases. This CDR3 region has 18 residues. Germline CDR1 reads LNHNV; CDR2 reads YYDKDF (reference sequence). The ends lost 2 bases at V and 5 bases at J; junction bases unmatched: 13. Here the CDR3 DNA reads TGTGCCACCAGCAGATACCCCGCCGGGACAGGGGTCGGAGATACGCAGTATTTT. It specifies CATSRYPAGTGVGDTQYF.

The CDR3 spells CASSQTSGDSYNEQFF. The DNA of the CDR3 is TGTGCCAGCAGCCAAACTAGCGGGGATTCCTACAATGAGCAGTTCTTC. The chain recombines TRBV14 with TRBJ2-1, with 10 bases lining up with TRBD2. This CDR3 is 16 amino acids long. From germline, CDR1 is SGHDN and CDR2 FVKESK. With 2 bases clipped from V and 1 base from J, the junction kept 2 bases outside the gene matches.

This rearrangement joins TRBV9 to TRBJ2-7, with 9 positions matching TRBD2. The germline CDR1 and CDR2 sequences are SGDLS and YYNGEE. The CDR3 loop spans 15 amino acids. The V gene end was trimmed by 3 bases and the J gene end by 3 bases; junction bases not matched to a gene: 7. This CDR3 reads CASSAASGDFYEQYF. The CDR3 DNA is TGTGCCAGCAGCGCGGCTAGCGGGGACTTCTACGAGCAGTACTTC. The full variable domain, rest sourced from reference TRBV9 and TRBJ2-7, is DSGVTQTPKHLITATGQRVTLRCSPRSGDLSVYWYQQSLDQGLQFLIQYYNGEERAKGNILERFSAQQFPDLHSELNLSSLELGDSALYFCASSAASGDFYEQYFGPGTRLTVT.

This clone was observed once. The V and J genes are TRBV9 and TRBJ2-7; D tentatively fits TRBD1 or TRBD2 (6 bases each). The germline gives CDR1 SGDLS, CDR2 YYNGEE. This CDR3 has 13 amino acids. Trimming removed 4 bases at V and 5 bases at J, with 13 bases between. The CDR3 spells CASSPGGRDEQYF. The CDR3 DNA sequence: TGTGCCAGCAGCCCTGGGGGGCGTGACGAGCAGTACTTC.

The chain carries TRBV4-3 and TRBJ2-5; 14 bases fit TRBD2. Gene TRBJ2-7 matches the end of the DNA better, so the J call may be wrong. The CDR3 is 17 amino acids. CDR1 and CDR2 (germline): LGHNA, YSLEER. Here the CDR3 reads CASSLGLAGERGYEQYF. CDR3 in DNA: TGCGCCAGCAGCCTGGGACTAGCGGGAGAGAGAGGCTACGAGCAGTACTTC.

This chain joins TRBV28 and TRBJ2-7; 7 positions agree with TRBD2. The V gene's germline CDR1 is MDHEN and CDR2 SYDVKM. This CDR3 is built from 15 residues. V shed 8 bases, J shed 5 bases, and the junction held 15 bases outside the gene matches. The CDR3 DNA sequence: TGTGCCAGCTGTTACATAGGCCTGACTAGCAACGAGCAGTACTTC. Protein: CASCYIGLTSNEQYF.

V gene TRBV28 combines with J gene TRBJ2-1; 15 positions match TRBD2. The CDR3 is 17 amino acids. V dropped 3 bases and J dropped 10; count of bases not matched to a gene: 10. Germline values: CDR1 MDHEN, CDR2 SYDVKM. CDR3 sequence reads: CASSLGGLAGGGWEQFF. CDR3 nucleotides: TGTGCCAGCAGTTTGGGCGGACTAGCGGGAGGGGGTTGGGAGCAGTTCTTC. Together with reference TRBV28 and TRBJ2-1, the CDR3 gives the full variable domain: DVKVTQSSRYLVKRTGEKVFLECVQDMDHENMFWYRQDPGLGLRLIYFSYDVKMKEKGDIPEGYSVSREKKERFSLILESASTNQTSMYLCASSLGGLAGGGWEQFFGPGTRLTVL.

The chain recombines TRBV29-1 with TRBJ2-1; D unresolved. Trimming shortened V by 3 bases and J by 0 bases, and 9 bases separated the two germline ends. CDR3 length equals 14 residues. In germline, CDR1 is SQVTM, CDR2 ANQGSEA. CDR3 nucleotides: TGCAGCGTTGAGTCGGAGCTCTCCTACAATGAGCAGTTCTTC. It encodes CSVESELSYNEQFF.

The J gene is TRBJ2-7, the V gene TRBV13; D perhaps matches TRBD1 (6 bases). The CDR3 runs 13 residues. V was cut by 5 bases and J by 0 bases, with 8 bases left in between. Per germline, CDR1 PRHDT and CDR2 FYEKMQ (reference sequence). The CDR3 spells CASSRDNSYEQYF. The DNA of the CDR3 is TGTGCCAGCAGCAGGGACAACTCCTACGAGCAGTACTTC.

This chain joins TRBV7-2 and TRBJ2-7, with a possible D match to TRBD2 (5 bases). Trimming pared 5 bases from V and 4 bases from J, leaving 15 bases between. There are 14 residues in the CDR3. CDR1 and CDR2 (germline): SGHTA, FQGNSA. The CDR3 DNA reads as TGTGCCAGCAGCCGCACGGGGTCCTTGTACGAGCAGTACTTC. This translates into CASSRTGSLYEQYF.

The chain uses TRBV27 and TRBJ2-7; D perhaps matches TRBD2 (7 bases). Trimming stripped 0 bases from V and 5 bases from J, with 14 bases between. The CDR3 covers 15 residues. Germline V lookup: CDR1 MNHEY, CDR2 SMNVEV (reference sequence). As DNA, the CDR3 is TGTGCCAGCAGTTTATCGAGGGGGGGTCTCAACGAGCAGTACTTC. Translated, it gives CASSLSRGGLNEQYF.

The CDR3 reads CASSPDPPFLAGGNEQFF. In DNA form, the CDR3 reads TGTGCCAGCAGCCCCGACCCTCCCTTTCTAGCGGGAGGCAATGAGCAGTTCTTC. The chain recombines TRBV14 with TRBJ2-1; 11 bases line up with TRBD2. V shed 4 bases, J shed 6 bases, and the junction held 14 bases outside the gene matches. The CDR3 length is 18 residues. The germline V gene has CDR1 SGHDN and CDR2 FVKESK.

The chain carries TRBV5-8 and TRBJ2-7, with D uncertain. This CDR3 is built from 13 residues. The V and J ends lost 2 bases and 3 bases respectively, with 9 bases between them. Germline-derived CDR1 and CDR2 are SGHTS and YDEGEE. In nucleotides, the CDR3 is TGTGCCAGCAGCTTAGGGTCTAACTACGAGCAGTACTTC. Protein sequence: CASSLGSNYEQYF.

This clone has a handful of counts. The V call is TRBV4-2, the J call TRBJ1-1; no reliable D call. V lost 1 base and J lost 4, with 16 bases in between. Per the germline V gene, CDR1 is LGHNA and CDR2 is YNFKEQ. This CDR3 comprises 16 residues. CDR3 loop: CASSQGPIQMGTEAFF. CDR3 DNA: TGTGCCAGCAGCCAAGGCCCCATACAGATGGGCACTGAAGCTTTCTTT.

V gene TRBV7-9 combines with J gene TRBJ1-1; D remains ambiguous. The V and J ends lost 0 bases and 0 bases respectively, with 14 bases between them. The germline V gene encodes CDR1 SEHNR and CDR2 FQNEAQ (reference sequence). This CDR3 comprises 17 residues. This CDR3 reads CASSLARSTDVNTEAFF. The CDR3 DNA is TGTGCCAGCAGCTTAGCACGGAGCACCGACGTGAACACTGAAGCTTTCTTT.

This chain joins TRBV29-1 and TRBJ2-2; weak D call: TRBD1 (6 bases). This CDR3 is 14 amino acids long. The V and J ends lost 8 bases and 3 bases respectively, with 16 bases between them. CDR1 and CDR2 from the germline V gene are SQVTM and ANQGSEA. CDR3 residues: CSTRGGHDTGELFF. In DNA form, the CDR3 reads TGCAGCACCCGAGGGGGACACGACACCGGGGAGCTGTTTTTT.

Concerning this clone itself: One end of the junction varies from germline; a read error may be responsible. This sequence joins TRBV7-2 and TRBJ2-7; 8 nucleotides line up with TRBD2. The CDR3 extends over 14 amino acids. Germline CDR1 SGHTA, CDR2 FQGNSA. Here the CDR3 DNA reads TGTGCCAGCAGCGATCGGACTAGCTCCGACGAGCAGTACTTC. Translating it yields CASSDRTSSDEQYF.

In nucleotides, the CDR3 is TGCGCCAGCAGTCGCTGGGGGCCGGGCATTTCGGTGGAGACCCAGTACTTC. Translating gives CASSRWGPGISVETQYF. V is TRBV23-1 and J is TRBJ2-5, with a possible D match to TRBD1 (6 bases). TRBV23-1 is flagged as an ORF with uncertain function. CDR3 length: 17 amino acids. V shed 4 bases and J shed 5 bases, with 23 bases lying between them.

The chain links TRBV6-1 to TRBJ2-7; no clear D gene. Trimming removed 3 bases at V and 2 bases at J, with 5 bases between. The germline gives CDR1 MNHNS, CDR2 SASEGT. The CDR3 extends over 12 amino acids. This CDR3 is CASSDGAYEQYF. Written as DNA, the CDR3 is TGTGCCAGCAGTGATGGGGCCTACGAGCAGTACTTC.